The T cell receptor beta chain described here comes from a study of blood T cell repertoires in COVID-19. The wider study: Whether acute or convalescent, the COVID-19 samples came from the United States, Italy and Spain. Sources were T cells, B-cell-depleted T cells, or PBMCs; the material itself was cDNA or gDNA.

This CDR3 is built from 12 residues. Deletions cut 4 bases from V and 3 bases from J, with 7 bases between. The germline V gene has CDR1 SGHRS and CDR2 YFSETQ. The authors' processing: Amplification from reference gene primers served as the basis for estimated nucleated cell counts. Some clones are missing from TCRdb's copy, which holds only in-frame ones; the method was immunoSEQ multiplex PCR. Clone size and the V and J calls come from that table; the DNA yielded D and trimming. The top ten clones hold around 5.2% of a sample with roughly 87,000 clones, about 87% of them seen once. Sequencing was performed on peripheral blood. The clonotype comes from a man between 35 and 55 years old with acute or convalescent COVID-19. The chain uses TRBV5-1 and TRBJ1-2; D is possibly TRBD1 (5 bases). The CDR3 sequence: CASSARDYGYTF. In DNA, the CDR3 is TGCGCCAGCAGCGCCAGGGACTATGGCTACACCTTC.